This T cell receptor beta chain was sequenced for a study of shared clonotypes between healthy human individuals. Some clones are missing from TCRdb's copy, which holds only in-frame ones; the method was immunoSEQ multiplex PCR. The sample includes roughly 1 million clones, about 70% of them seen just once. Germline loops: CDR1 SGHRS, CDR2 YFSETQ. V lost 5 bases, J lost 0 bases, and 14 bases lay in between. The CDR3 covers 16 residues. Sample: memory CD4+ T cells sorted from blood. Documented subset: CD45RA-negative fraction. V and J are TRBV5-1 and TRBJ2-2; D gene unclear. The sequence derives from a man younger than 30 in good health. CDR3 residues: CASRGGVAANTGELFF. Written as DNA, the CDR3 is TGCGCCAGCAGAGGTGGGGTAGCTGCGAACACCGGGGAGCTGTTTTTT.